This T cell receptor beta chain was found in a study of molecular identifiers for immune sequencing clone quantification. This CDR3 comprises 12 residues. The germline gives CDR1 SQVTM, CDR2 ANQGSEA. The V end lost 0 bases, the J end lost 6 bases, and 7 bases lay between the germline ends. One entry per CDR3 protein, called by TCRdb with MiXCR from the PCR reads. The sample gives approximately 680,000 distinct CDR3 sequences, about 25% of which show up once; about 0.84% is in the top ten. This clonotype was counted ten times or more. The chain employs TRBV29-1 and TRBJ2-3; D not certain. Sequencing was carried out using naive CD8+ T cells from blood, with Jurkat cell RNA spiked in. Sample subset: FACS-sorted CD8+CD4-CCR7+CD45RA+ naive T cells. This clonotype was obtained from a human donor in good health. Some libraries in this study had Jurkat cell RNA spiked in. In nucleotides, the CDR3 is TGCAGCGTTGAAGACTCCTCGGATACGCAGTATTTT. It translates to CSVEDSSDTQYF.